This TCR beta chain was found in a study of spatial heterogeneity in lung cancer (dated by TCRdb to the late 2010s). Background for the entire study: Beta-chain transcripts were consistently detected in greater numbers than alpha-chain transcripts, which likely reflected higher beta-chain transcript abundance. TCR repertoire features were related to nonsynonymous mutation counts determined by whole-exome sequencing of tumor tissue. In tumor regions, TCR transcript counts showed a strong correlation with a T cell transcriptional module score from matched bulk RNA-seq. In the raw uncorrected reads, each unique combination of TCR and UMI appeared on average more than ten times. In non-small cell lung cancer, the study made a quantitative comparison of TCR alpha and beta repertoires among multiple tumor regions, matched nontumor lung and blood. Both alpha and beta chains were TCR-sequenced in samples taken at surgery, namely 220 tumor regions, 61 to 65 matched nontumor lung samples and 55 to 60 PBMC samples. The paper as a whole reports these results and caveats: A correlation was observed between the number of expanded intratumoral alpha and beta TCRs and the tumor nonsynonymous mutation count. Additional single-cell paired TCR alpha and beta sequencing was considered necessary to confirm, at a functional level, the hypothesis that regional TCRs recognize regional mutations. TCR-seq coverage of tumor T cells was estimated at only roughly 7.7% for alpha chains and less than 15% for beta chains. Counts of ubiquitous and regional expanded TCRs were found to correlate with counts of ubiquitous and regional nonsynonymous mutations, respectively.

From cysteine to phenylalanine, the CDR3 is 14 amino acids long. CDR3 DNA only is kept here, 42 bases in frame from base 1. The V and J ends are trimmed by 3 bases and 0 bases, leaving 8 bases between them. The germline V gene (reference sequence) gives CDR1 as PRHDT and CDR2 as FYEKMQ. Library preparation employed 5' RACE. TCRdb shows the sequencer as NextSeq 500. To allow correction of PCR and sequencing errors, the TCR library protocol tagged every TCR cDNA molecule with a unique molecular identifier. In the paper's pipeline: TCR identification, UMI-based error correction and CDR3 extraction were all carried out with Decombinator tools. Expanded TCRs were defined as those above a frequency of 2 per 1,000, corresponding to the top 1% of the tumor frequency distribution. Expanded tumor TCRs were classed as regional if statistically deemed absent (corrected P<0.05) from at least one tumor region, otherwise ubiquitous. Renyi diversity was calculated using the R vegan package after each repertoire was subsampled 100 times to 5,000 TCRs. CDR3 similarity networks were built from amino acid triplet string-kernel similarity, with CDR3s being connected when pairwise similarity was above 0.82. TCRdb trimmed public reads at Q25 via fastp, called clones via MiXCR and kept in-frame beta chains. Rows are combined by CDR3 protein, so each entry shows the most common genes and DNA. The V and J calls and clone size come from TCRdb's table, not from the authors' own analysis. Within this sample are more than 5,000 distinct CDR3 sequences, with 8.4% of them counted one time only. Of the sample, around 32% is held by the ten largest clones.

Explained via the paper, the time point label denotes: sample taken at primary tumor resection. Donors were over 60 patients with early-stage, untreated non-small cell lung cancer from the lung TRACERx cohort. TCR sequencing used whole RNA extracted from tumor and nontumor lung tissue, or from cryopreserved PBMC samples, without cell sorting. Only patients for whom sufficient RNA was available from at least two tumor regions were selected for TCR sequencing. Tumor and adjacent nontumor lung specimens were reviewed by a lung pathologist before selection. This clonotype was found many times. It lacks a known antigen. No much larger clone is present one base from it, and per-base qualities are unavailable.

The input for sequencing was lung tumor tissue, taken at surgery. This clonotype was obtained from a female donor with early-stage non-small cell lung cancer. The sequence is built from TRBV13 and TRBJ1-1; no D gene can be assigned with confidence. The nucleotide sequence reads TGTGCCAGCAGCTTCCCAGAGATGAACACTGAAGCTTTCTTT. It translates as CASSFPEMNTEAFF.